What follows describes a single TCR beta chain. The antigen is not known. The data were obtained in a study of cytomegalovirus exposure and HLA in healthy donors. Whole-study results and caveats: An analysis was carried out later, and it reportedly showed fewer N-insertions in an Asian-associated ancestry cluster than the approximately 670-donor mean.

13 Jbeta primers and 60 Vbeta primers were used for the PCR. The repertoire was sequenced with immunoSEQ multiplex PCR; TCRdb's copy has only in-frame clones and lacks some. Of about 270,000 clones detected, under 80% appear once; the ten largest clones hold over 2%. Sample: PBMCs. This receptor was identified in a female donor in good health and CMV-seronegative.

The CDR3 DNA follows: TGTGCCAGCAGTTTATCAGGGGTAGGGGACACCGGGGAGCTGTTTTTT. Its translation: CASSLSGVGDTGELFF. The chain carries TRBV27 and TRBJ2-2; D perhaps matches TRBD1 (5 bases). Trimming cost V 0 bases and J 3 bases, with 11 bases left between them. The CDR3 runs 16 residues. CDR1 and CDR2 from the germline V gene are MNHEY and SMNVEV (reference sequence).